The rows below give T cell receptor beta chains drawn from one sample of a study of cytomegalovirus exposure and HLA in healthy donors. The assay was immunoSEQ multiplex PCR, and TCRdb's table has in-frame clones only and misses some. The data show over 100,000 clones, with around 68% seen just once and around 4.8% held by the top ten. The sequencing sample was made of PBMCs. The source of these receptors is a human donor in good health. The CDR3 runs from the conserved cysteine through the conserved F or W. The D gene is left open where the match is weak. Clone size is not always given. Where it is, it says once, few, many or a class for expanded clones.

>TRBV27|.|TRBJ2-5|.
TGTGCCAGCAGTAGTGGTGGGGCAGGGCGAGAGACCCAGTACTTC
CASSSGGAGRETQYF
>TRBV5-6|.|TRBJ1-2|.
TGTGCCAGCAGCTTGGGGACCAACAGGGTAGGAGGCTACACCTTC
CASSLGTNRVGGYTF
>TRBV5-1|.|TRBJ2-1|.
TGCGCCAGCAGCACCCTGAGCAATGAGCAGTTCTTC
CASSTLSNEQFF
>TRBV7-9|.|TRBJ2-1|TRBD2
TGTGCCAGCAGCTCCACGCAATCTAGCGGGAGTCACAATGAGCAGTTCTTC
CASSSTQSSGSHNEQFF
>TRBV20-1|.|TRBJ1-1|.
TGCAGTGCTAGTATCAATGGGGAGGCTTTCTTT
CSASINGEAFF
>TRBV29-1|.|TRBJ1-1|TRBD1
TGCAGCGGGGGGGGACAGGGTGTCGCTGAAGCTTTCTTT
CSGGGQGVAEAFF
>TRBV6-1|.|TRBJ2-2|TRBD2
TGTGCCAGCGCTAGCGGGTCCTACACCGGGGAGCTGTTTTTT
CASASGSYTGELFF
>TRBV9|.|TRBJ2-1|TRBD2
TGTGCCAGCAGCGGACAGGGACTAGCGGTCAATGAGCAGTTCTTC
CASSGQGLAVNEQFF
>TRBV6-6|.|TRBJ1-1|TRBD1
TGTGCCAGCAGTTCTACCGGGACAGGGGTAGGCACTGAAGCTTTCTTT
CASSSTGTGVGTEAFF
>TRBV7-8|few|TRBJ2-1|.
TGTGCCAGCAGGACGGGGGATCATGGGGCAGAGCAGTTCTTC
CASRTGDHGAEQFF
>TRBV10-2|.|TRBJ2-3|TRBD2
TGCGCCAGCAGAAAATTACTAGCGGATACGCAGTATTTT
CASRKLLADTQYF
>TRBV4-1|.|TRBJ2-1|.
TGCGCCAGCAGCCAAGGGGCTCTAGGGCTAGCTAACAATGAGCAGTTCTTC
CASSQGALGLANNEQFF
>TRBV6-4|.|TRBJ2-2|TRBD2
TGTGCCAGCAGTGGGACTAGCGCCGGGGAGCTGTTTTTT
CASSGTSAGELFF
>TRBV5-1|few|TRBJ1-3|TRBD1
TGCGCCAGCAGCTTGGCTATGACAGGGCGCGCTAACACCATATATTTT
CASSLAMTGRANTIYF
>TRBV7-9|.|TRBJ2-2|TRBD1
TGTGCCAGCAGCTCGACACGGGACAGGGTCATCGGGGAGCTGTTTTTT
CASSSTRDRVIGELFF
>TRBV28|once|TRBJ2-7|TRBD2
TGTGCCAGCAGCTGGGGTAGCGGGAGCTCCTACGAGCAGTACTTC
CASSWGSGSSYEQYF
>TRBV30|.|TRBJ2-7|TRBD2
TGTGCCTGGAAAGGGACTAGCTGGGCCGAGCAGTACTTC
CAWKGTSWAEQYF
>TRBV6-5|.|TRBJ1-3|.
TGTGCCAGCAGTTTAAGAACAGCAACCTCTGGAAACACCATATATTTT
CASSLRTATSGNTIYF
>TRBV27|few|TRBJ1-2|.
TGTGCCAGCAGTTTTAGGGGATGGGGGCAGGATGGCTACACCTTC
CASSFRGWGQDGYTF
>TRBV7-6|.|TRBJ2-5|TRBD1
TGTGCCAGCAGCTCGCCCCGCCGACAGGGGATGGCAGAGACCCAGTACTTC
CASSSPRRQGMAETQYF
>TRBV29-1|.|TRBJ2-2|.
TGCAGCGTTGATCCGACAGGAAATGTGGCCGGGGAGCTGTTTTTT
CSVDPTGNVAGELFF
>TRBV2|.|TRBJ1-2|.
TGTGCCAGCAACGTCCTCGGAGGGACTAACTATGGCTACACCTTC
CASNVLGGTNYGYTF